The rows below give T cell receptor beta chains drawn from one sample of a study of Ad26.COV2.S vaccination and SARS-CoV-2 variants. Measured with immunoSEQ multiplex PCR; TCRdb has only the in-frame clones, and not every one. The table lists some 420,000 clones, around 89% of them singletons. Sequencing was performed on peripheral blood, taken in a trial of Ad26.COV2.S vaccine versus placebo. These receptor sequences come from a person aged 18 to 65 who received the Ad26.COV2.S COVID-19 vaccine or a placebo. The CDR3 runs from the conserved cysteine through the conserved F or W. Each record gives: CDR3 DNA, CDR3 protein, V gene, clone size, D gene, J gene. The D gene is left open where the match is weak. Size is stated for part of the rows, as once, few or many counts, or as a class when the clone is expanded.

cdr3_nt: TGCAGCGTTGAAGTCAACAGTGGGGGCGGGCCCCAGCATTTT
cdr3_aa: CSVEVNSGGGPQHF
v_call: TRBV29-1
clone_size: few
d_call: .
j_call: TRBJ1-5

cdr3_nt: TGTGCCAGCGATAAGACCGGCTATAACACTGAAGCTTTCTTT
cdr3_aa: CASDKTGYNTEAFF
v_call: TRBV6-6
clone_size: .
d_call: .
j_call: TRBJ1-1

cdr3_nt: TGTGCCATCAGTGGGACAGAATTCTACGAGCAGTACTTC
cdr3_aa: CAISGTEFYEQYF
v_call: TRBV10-3
clone_size: .
d_call: .
j_call: TRBJ2-7

cdr3_nt: TGTGCCATCAGTTACACAGGGGGCGGCACCGGGGAGCTGTTTTTT
cdr3_aa: CAISYTGGGTGELFF
v_call: TRBV10-3
clone_size: .
d_call: TRBD1
j_call: TRBJ2-2

cdr3_nt: TGTGCCAGCAGTAAGGGACAGCCCTACGAGCAGTACTTC
cdr3_aa: CASSKGQPYEQYF
v_call: TRBV12-3/TRBV12-4
clone_size: .
d_call: TRBD1
j_call: TRBJ2-7

cdr3_nt: TGTGCCAGCAGCTACCCGGGACAGAGCACAGATACGCAGTATTTT
cdr3_aa: CASSYPGQSTDTQYF
v_call: TRBV11-1
clone_size: .
d_call: TRBD1
j_call: TRBJ2-3

cdr3_nt: TGTGCCAGTAGTTTTGGGACAGGGGTTGGCTACACCTTC
cdr3_aa: CASSFGTGVGYTF
v_call: TRBV19
clone_size: .
d_call: TRBD1
j_call: TRBJ1-2

cdr3_nt: TGTGCCAGCAGTTACGCAGGTTCTTCCACCTTC
cdr3_aa: CASSYAGSSTF
v_call: TRBV6-5
clone_size: .
d_call: .
j_call: TRBJ1-2

cdr3_nt: TGTGCCAGCAGCCAGGAGGTGCAGGGGGCGCTCTATGGCTACACCTTC
cdr3_aa: CASSQEVQGALYGYTF
v_call: TRBV5-4
clone_size: .
d_call: TRBD1
j_call: TRBJ1-2

cdr3_nt: TGTGCCAGCAGCTTAGGGGCCCGACTAATCGAGCAGTACTTC
cdr3_aa: CASSLGARLIEQYF
v_call: TRBV7-2
clone_size: .
d_call: .
j_call: TRBJ2-7

cdr3_nt: TGTGCCAGCAGCTTAAGGTTGGGTCAGAATTCCTACGAGCAGTACTTC
cdr3_aa: CASSLRLGQNSYEQYF
v_call: TRBV7-9
clone_size: .
d_call: .
j_call: TRBJ2-7

cdr3_nt: TGTGCCAGCAGCGAGTCCCCTGAAGATACGCAGTATTTT
cdr3_aa: CASSESPEDTQYF
v_call: TRBV9
clone_size: .
d_call: .
j_call: TRBJ2-3

cdr3_nt: TGTGCCAGCAGCTTGGTGACCGGGTTTCGTCTCGAGCAGTACTTC
cdr3_aa: CASSLVTGFRLEQYF
v_call: TRBV5-8
clone_size: .
d_call: .
j_call: TRBJ2-7

cdr3_nt: TGTGCCAGTAGTATAGATCTGGGTCGGGGCAATCAGCCCCAGCATTTT
cdr3_aa: CASSIDLGRGNQPQHF
v_call: TRBV19
clone_size: few
d_call: .
j_call: TRBJ1-5

cdr3_nt: TGTGCCAGTAGTATACAGGGGACCCTTAATGAAAAACTGTTTTTT
cdr3_aa: CASSIQGTLNEKLFF
v_call: TRBV19
clone_size: .
d_call: .
j_call: TRBJ1-4

cdr3_nt: TGTGCCAGCATCCCTCCCGGGGGCGATACGCAGTATTTT
cdr3_aa: CASIPPGGDTQYF
v_call: TRBV6-2/TRBV6-3
clone_size: .
d_call: .
j_call: TRBJ2-3

cdr3_nt: TGTGCCAGCAGCAAAGCGTCGACAGGGGAAGGATTAGTCTACGAGCAGTACTTC
cdr3_aa: CASSKASTGEGLVYEQYF
v_call: TRBV21-1
clone_size: .
d_call: .
j_call: TRBJ2-7

cdr3_nt: TGTGCCAGCAGTTATCAGCCGGGACTACCAAGCACAGATACGCAGTATTTT
cdr3_aa: CASSYQPGLPSTDTQYF
v_call: TRBV6-2/TRBV6-3
clone_size: .
d_call: TRBD2
j_call: TRBJ2-3

cdr3_nt: TGCGCCAGCAGCTTGGCCGCGCTAAGGGGCCAAGAGACCCAGTACTTC
cdr3_aa: CASSLAALRGQETQYF
v_call: TRBV5-1
clone_size: .
d_call: .
j_call: TRBJ2-5

cdr3_nt: TGTGCCAGCAGTGACGTGTTATACAATGAGCAGTTCTTC
cdr3_aa: CASSDVLYNEQFF
v_call: TRBV2
clone_size: .
d_call: .
j_call: TRBJ2-1

cdr3_nt: TGTGCCAGCAGTGAACGCGGTTCTTGGCAGCCCCAGCATTTT
cdr3_aa: CASSERGSWQPQHF
v_call: TRBV2
clone_size: .
d_call: .
j_call: TRBJ1-5

cdr3_nt: TGTGCCAGCAGCTTTTCAGGGGGCGGCTACACCTTC
cdr3_aa: CASSFSGGGYTF
v_call: TRBV5-5
clone_size: .
d_call: TRBD1
j_call: TRBJ1-2

cdr3_nt: TGTGCCGTCCTGGGGGACAGCAATGAGCAGTTCTTC
cdr3_aa: CAVLGDSNEQFF
v_call: TRBV28
clone_size: .
d_call: TRBD1
j_call: TRBJ2-1

cdr3_nt: TGTGCCTGGAGTACGGGCCCCTACGAGCAGTACTTC
cdr3_aa: CAWSTGPYEQYF
v_call: TRBV30
clone_size: .
d_call: .
j_call: TRBJ2-7

cdr3_nt: TGTGCCAGCAGCCTTGGACTAGTCACAGATACGCAGTATTTT
cdr3_aa: CASSLGLVTDTQYF
v_call: TRBV4-2
clone_size: .
d_call: TRBD2
j_call: TRBJ2-3

cdr3_nt: TGTGCCAGCAGTTCTCCCGACAGGGGGCTTGAAAAACTGTTTTTT
cdr3_aa: CASSSPDRGLEKLFF
v_call: TRBV28
clone_size: .
d_call: TRBD1
j_call: TRBJ1-4

cdr3_nt: TGTGCCAGCAGCGTAGGAGGGGGACAGGGTCACAATGAGCAGTTCTTC
cdr3_aa: CASSVGGGQGHNEQFF
v_call: TRBV9
clone_size: .
d_call: TRBD1
j_call: TRBJ2-1

cdr3_nt: TGTGCCAGCAGCTTCCCCTTGAGGGGGTGGACCCAGTACTTC
cdr3_aa: CASSFPLRGWTQYF
v_call: TRBV5-5
clone_size: .
d_call: .
j_call: TRBJ2-5

cdr3_nt: TGTGCCAGCAGTTGGTCTAGCGGGGGCTACGAGCAGTACTTC
cdr3_aa: CASSWSSGGYEQYF
v_call: TRBV6-6
clone_size: .
d_call: TRBD2
j_call: TRBJ2-7

cdr3_nt: TGTGCCAGCAGTTTCAAGGGGGCCTACACCGGGGAGCTGTTTTTT
cdr3_aa: CASSFKGAYTGELFF
v_call: TRBV27
clone_size: .
d_call: TRBD1
j_call: TRBJ2-2

cdr3_nt: TGCGCCAGCACTTGGACTGCTAGCACAGATACGCAGTATTTT
cdr3_aa: CASTWTASTDTQYF
v_call: TRBV10-2
clone_size: .
d_call: .
j_call: TRBJ2-3

cdr3_nt: TGCGCCAGCAGCTTGGTTCTAGCGGGGGGGTCCTACGAGCAGTACTTC
cdr3_aa: CASSLVLAGGSYEQYF
v_call: TRBV5-1
clone_size: .
d_call: TRBD2
j_call: TRBJ2-7

cdr3_nt: TGTGCCAGCAGCTCGAGGACAGAGGATACGCAGTATTTT
cdr3_aa: CASSSRTEDTQYF
v_call: TRBV11-3
clone_size: .
d_call: .
j_call: TRBJ2-3

cdr3_nt: TGTGCCACCAGCAGAGATAGGGGAAGGCACAATGAGCAGTTCTTC
cdr3_aa: CATSRDRGRHNEQFF
v_call: TRBV15
clone_size: .
d_call: .
j_call: TRBJ2-1

cdr3_nt: TGCGCCAGCAGCTTGGCCCCTACAGGGGTGGGTTCACCCCTCCACTTT
cdr3_aa: CASSLAPTGVGSPLHF
v_call: TRBV5-1
clone_size: .
d_call: TRBD1
j_call: TRBJ1-6

cdr3_nt: TGTGCCAGCTCACCATCGGCGGGGGGCCCAGATACGCAGTATTTT
cdr3_aa: CASSPSAGGPDTQYF
v_call: TRBV18
clone_size: .
d_call: TRBD2
j_call: TRBJ2-3

cdr3_nt: TGTGCCAGTAGTATCGGCTTCAGAAGCTCTGGAAACACCATATATTTT
cdr3_aa: CASSIGFRSSGNTIYF
v_call: TRBV19
clone_size: .
d_call: .
j_call: TRBJ1-3

cdr3_nt: TGTGCCAGTAGTAGACAGGGGAGGTACACTGAAGCTTTCTTT
cdr3_aa: CASSRQGRYTEAFF
v_call: TRBV19
clone_size: .
d_call: TRBD1
j_call: TRBJ1-1

cdr3_nt: TGTGCCAGCAGTTTATCGATCGGCATGGCCTACGAGCAGTACTTC
cdr3_aa: CASSLSIGMAYEQYF
v_call: TRBV27
clone_size: few
d_call: .
j_call: TRBJ2-7

cdr3_nt: TGTGCCAGCAGCCGAGGGTCACGCAATCAGCCCCAGCATTTT
cdr3_aa: CASSRGSRNQPQHF
v_call: TRBV5-6
clone_size: once
d_call: .
j_call: TRBJ1-5

cdr3_nt: TGTGCCTGGGGTTTCCTGGGATCGGTTGGCTACACCTTC
cdr3_aa: CAWGFLGSVGYTF
v_call: TRBV30
clone_size: .
d_call: .
j_call: TRBJ1-2

cdr3_nt: TGCGCCAGCAGCTTGGGGCAGGCCGAGGAGACCCAGTACTTC
cdr3_aa: CASSLGQAEETQYF
v_call: TRBV5-1
clone_size: .
d_call: .
j_call: TRBJ2-5

cdr3_nt: TGTGCCAGCAGCCCAGCCCCTGAAAAACTGTTTTTT
cdr3_aa: CASSPAPEKLFF
v_call: TRBV12-3/TRBV12-4
clone_size: .
d_call: .
j_call: TRBJ1-4

cdr3_nt: TGTGCCAGTAGTCTCCGGGACAGGAAAAAGTACTTC
cdr3_aa: CASSLRDRKKYF
v_call: TRBV19
clone_size: .
d_call: TRBD1
j_call: TRBJ2-5

cdr3_nt: TGCGCCAGCAGCTCGGGTTCAGCCTATGGCTACACCTTC
cdr3_aa: CASSSGSAYGYTF
v_call: TRBV5-1
clone_size: .
d_call: .
j_call: TRBJ1-2

cdr3_nt: TGTGCCAGCAGTTTATCTGGAGATACGCAGTATTTT
cdr3_aa: CASSLSGDTQYF
v_call: TRBV28
clone_size: .
d_call: .
j_call: TRBJ2-3

cdr3_nt: TGTGCCAGCAGCTCTCACGGCTTCGGCGGGGGGGCCGGTACGCAGTATTTT
cdr3_aa: CASSSHGFGGGAGTQYF
v_call: TRBV13
clone_size: .
d_call: TRBD2
j_call: TRBJ2-3

cdr3_nt: TGTGCCAGCAGCCAAGACCGGTTGCAGTACTTC
cdr3_aa: CASSQDRLQYF
v_call: TRBV14
clone_size: .
d_call: .
j_call: TRBJ2-7

cdr3_nt: TGTGCCAGCAAACTAAGCGGTGCGTTGGCCGGGGAGCTGTTTTTT
cdr3_aa: CASKLSGALAGELFF
v_call: TRBV27
clone_size: .
d_call: .
j_call: TRBJ2-2

cdr3_nt: TGTGCCAGCAGTCCGACGGGCTCCTACGAGCAGTACTTC
cdr3_aa: CASSPTGSYEQYF
v_call: TRBV7-9
clone_size: .
d_call: .
j_call: TRBJ2-7

cdr3_nt: TGTGCCAGCAGCTTAATGATGCCCGGGGAGCTGTTTTTT
cdr3_aa: CASSLMMPGELFF
v_call: TRBV7-3
clone_size: .
d_call: .
j_call: TRBJ2-2

cdr3_nt: TGTGCCAGCAGTTTATGGGCCTCGCCCGATCCGGGACTGTTTTTT
cdr3_aa: CASSLWASPDPGLFF
v_call: TRBV28
clone_size: few
d_call: .
j_call: TRBJ1-4

cdr3_nt: TGTGCCAGCAGTTACTCCGGACTTATTAATGAGCAGTTCTTC
cdr3_aa: CASSYSGLINEQFF
v_call: TRBV6-2/TRBV6-3
clone_size: .
d_call: .
j_call: TRBJ2-1

cdr3_nt: TGTGCCAGCAGCCATCTCGGACAGGACTTTAACTATGGCTACACCTTC
cdr3_aa: CASSHLGQDFNYGYTF
v_call: TRBV3-1/TRBV3-2
clone_size: once
d_call: TRBD1
j_call: TRBJ1-2

cdr3_nt: TGTGCCAGCAGTTCCGCTACGCACTACGGAAATGAAAAACTGTTTTTT
cdr3_aa: CASSSATHYGNEKLFF
v_call: TRBV28
clone_size: once
d_call: .
j_call: TRBJ1-4

cdr3_nt: TGTGCCAGCAGCTTTCTAGTTTACCCCGAGACCCAGTACTTC
cdr3_aa: CASSFLVYPETQYF
v_call: TRBV5-6
clone_size: .
d_call: .
j_call: TRBJ2-5

cdr3_nt: TGTGCCAGCAGCGCCGGCGGGGATGAAAAACTGTTTTTT
cdr3_aa: CASSAGGDEKLFF
v_call: TRBV25-1
clone_size: .
d_call: .
j_call: TRBJ1-4

cdr3_nt: TGTGCCACCAGCCCACAGGGTAATCAGCCCCAGCATTTT
cdr3_aa: CATSPQGNQPQHF
v_call: TRBV15
clone_size: once
d_call: .
j_call: TRBJ1-5

cdr3_nt: TGTGCCAGCAGTTACTCGAAACCCCGGGACTTAGCTTTCTTT
cdr3_aa: CASSYSKPRDLAFF
v_call: TRBV6-2/TRBV6-3
clone_size: .
d_call: .
j_call: TRBJ1-1

cdr3_nt: TGTGCCAGCAGCTTTGAAGCGGGGACCACTTACGAGCAGTACTTC
cdr3_aa: CASSFEAGTTYEQYF
v_call: TRBV7-6
clone_size: .
d_call: TRBD2
j_call: TRBJ2-7